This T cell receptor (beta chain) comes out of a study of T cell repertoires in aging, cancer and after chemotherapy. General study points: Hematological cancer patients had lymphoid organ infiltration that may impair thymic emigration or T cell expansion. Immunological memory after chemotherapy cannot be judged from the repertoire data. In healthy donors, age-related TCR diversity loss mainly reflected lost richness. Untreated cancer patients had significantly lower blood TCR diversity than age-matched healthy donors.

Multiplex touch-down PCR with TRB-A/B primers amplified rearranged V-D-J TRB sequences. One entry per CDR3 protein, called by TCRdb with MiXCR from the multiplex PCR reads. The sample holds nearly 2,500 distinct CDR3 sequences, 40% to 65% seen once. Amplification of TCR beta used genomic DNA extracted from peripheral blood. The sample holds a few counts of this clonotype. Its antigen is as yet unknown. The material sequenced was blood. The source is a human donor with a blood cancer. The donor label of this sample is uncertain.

CDR3 amino acids: CASSSGQGSSYTF. The CDR3 coding sequence is TGTGCCAGCAGTTCTGGACAGGGTAGTAGCTACACCTTC. The chain recombines TRBV28 with TRBJ1-2, with 8 bases that match TRBD1. Germline CDR1 MDHEN, CDR2 SYDVKM. The CDR3 totals 13 residues. The V and J ends lost 4 bases and 9 bases, in that order; junction bases with no gene match: 7.